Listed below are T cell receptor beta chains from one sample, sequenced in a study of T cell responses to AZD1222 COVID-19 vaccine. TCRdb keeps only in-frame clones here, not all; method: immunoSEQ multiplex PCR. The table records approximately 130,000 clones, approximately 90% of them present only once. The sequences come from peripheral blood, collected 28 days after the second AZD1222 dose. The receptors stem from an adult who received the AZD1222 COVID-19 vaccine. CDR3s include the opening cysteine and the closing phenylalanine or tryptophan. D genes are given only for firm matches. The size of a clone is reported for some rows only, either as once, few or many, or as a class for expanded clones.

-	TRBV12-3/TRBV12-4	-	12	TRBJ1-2	TGTGCCAGCAGTTTAGCGAATCGCGGCTACACCTTC	CASSLANRGYTF
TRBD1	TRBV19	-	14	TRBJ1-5	TGTGCCAGTAGTCCGACAGGGGGCGGTCAGCCCCAGCATTTT	CASSPTGGGQPQHF
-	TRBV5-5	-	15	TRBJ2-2	TGTGCCAGCAGCCGTAGGACTTTGGGAACCGGGGAGCTGTTTTTT	CASSRRTLGTGELFF
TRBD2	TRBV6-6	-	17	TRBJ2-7	TGTGCCAGCAGTCCGAATGCCGGGGGGGTGAGCTCCTACGAGCAGTACTTC	CASSPNAGGVSSYEQYF
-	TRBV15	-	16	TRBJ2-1	TGTGCCACCAGCAGAGGAGTGTCGGATAGGATCAATGAGCAGTTCTTC	CATSRGVSDRINEQFF
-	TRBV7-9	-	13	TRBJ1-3	TGTGCCATCAGACGGAGCTCTGGAAACACCATATATTTT	CAIRRSSGNTIYF
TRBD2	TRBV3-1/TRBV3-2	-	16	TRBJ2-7	TGTGCCAGCAGCCAAGGGATTAGCGGGGCTTCCTACGAGCAGTACTTC	CASSQGISGASYEQYF
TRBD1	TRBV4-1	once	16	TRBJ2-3	TGCGCCAGCAGCCAATTCTTAGGGACAGACACAGATACGCAGTATTTT	CASSQFLGTDTDTQYF
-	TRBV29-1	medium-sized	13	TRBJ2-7	TGCAGCGTTGTGGGGGACACCCTTTACGAGCAGTACTTC	CSVVGDTLYEQYF
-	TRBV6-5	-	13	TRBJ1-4	TGTGCCAGCAGTTCCCAGGGGCGCGAAAAACTGTTTTTT	CASSSQGREKLFF
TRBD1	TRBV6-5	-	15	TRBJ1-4	TGTGCCAGCAGTTCCGACAGGGAAAGAGGTGAAAAACTGTTTTTT	CASSSDRERGEKLFF
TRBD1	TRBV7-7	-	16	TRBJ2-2	TGTGCTAGCAGCTCCCGGGACAGGGGGTACACCGGGGAGCTGTTTTTT	CASSSRDRGYTGELFF
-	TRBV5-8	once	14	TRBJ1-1	TGTGCCAGCCTAAAAGGCCTCGCTACCACTGAAGCTTTCTTT	CASLKGLATTEAFF
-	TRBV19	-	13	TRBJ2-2	TGTGCCACTTCAGGGAAAAGGGCCGGGGAGCTGTTTTTT	CATSGKRAGELFF